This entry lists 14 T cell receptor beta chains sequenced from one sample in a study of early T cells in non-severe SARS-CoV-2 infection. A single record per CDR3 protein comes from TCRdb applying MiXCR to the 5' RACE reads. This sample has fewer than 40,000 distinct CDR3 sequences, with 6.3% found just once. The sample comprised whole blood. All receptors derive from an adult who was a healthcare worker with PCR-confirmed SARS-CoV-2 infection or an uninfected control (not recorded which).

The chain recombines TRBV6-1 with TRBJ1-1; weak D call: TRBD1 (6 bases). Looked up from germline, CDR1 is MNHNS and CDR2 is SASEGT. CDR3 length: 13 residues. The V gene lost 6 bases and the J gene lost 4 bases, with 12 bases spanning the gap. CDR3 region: CASSAQGGTEAFF. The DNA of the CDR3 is TGTGCCAGCAGCGCACAGGGCGGCACTGAAGCTTTCTTT.

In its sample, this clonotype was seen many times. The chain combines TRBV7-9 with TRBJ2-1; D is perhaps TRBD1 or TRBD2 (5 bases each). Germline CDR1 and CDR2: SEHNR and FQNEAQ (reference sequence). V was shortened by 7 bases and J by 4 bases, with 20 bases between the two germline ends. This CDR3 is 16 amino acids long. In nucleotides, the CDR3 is TGTGCCAGCACCCCACGGAGCCGGGACGTATACAATGAGCAGTTCTTC. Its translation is CASTPRSRDVYNEQFF.

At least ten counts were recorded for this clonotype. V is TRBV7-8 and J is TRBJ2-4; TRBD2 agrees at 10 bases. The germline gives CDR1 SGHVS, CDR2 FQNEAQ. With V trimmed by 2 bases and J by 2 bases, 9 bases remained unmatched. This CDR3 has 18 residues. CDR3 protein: CASSLMGGTSDSKNIQYF. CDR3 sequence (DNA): TGTGCCAGCAGCTTAATGGGGGGGACTAGCGATTCCAAAAACATTCAGTACTTC.

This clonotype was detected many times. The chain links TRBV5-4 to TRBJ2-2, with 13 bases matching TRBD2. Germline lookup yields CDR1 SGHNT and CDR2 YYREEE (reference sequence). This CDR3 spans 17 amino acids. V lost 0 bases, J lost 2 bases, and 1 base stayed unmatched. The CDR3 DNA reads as TGTGCCAGCAGCTTGGGACTAGCGGGAGGAAACACCGGGGAGCTGTTTTTT. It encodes CASSLGLAGGNTGELFF.

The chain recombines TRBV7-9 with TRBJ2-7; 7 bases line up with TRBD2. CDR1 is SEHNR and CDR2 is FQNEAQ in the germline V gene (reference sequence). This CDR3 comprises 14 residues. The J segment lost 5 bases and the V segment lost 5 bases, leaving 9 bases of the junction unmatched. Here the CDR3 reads CASSPSGGSHEQYF. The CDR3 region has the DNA TGTGCCAGCAGCCCGTCCGGGGGGAGCCACGAGCAGTACTTC.

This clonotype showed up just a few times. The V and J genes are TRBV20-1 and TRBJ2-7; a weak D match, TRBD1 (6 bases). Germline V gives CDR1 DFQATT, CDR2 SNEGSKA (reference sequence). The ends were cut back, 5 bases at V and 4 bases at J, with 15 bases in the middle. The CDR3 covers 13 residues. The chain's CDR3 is CSAWGTKDYEQYF. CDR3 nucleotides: TGCAGTGCTTGGGGGACAAAAGATTACGAGCAGTACTTC.

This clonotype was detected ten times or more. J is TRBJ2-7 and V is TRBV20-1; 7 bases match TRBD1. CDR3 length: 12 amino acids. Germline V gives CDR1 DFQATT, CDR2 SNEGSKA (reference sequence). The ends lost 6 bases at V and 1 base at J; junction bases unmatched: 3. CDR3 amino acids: CSAATGSYEQYF. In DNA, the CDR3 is TGCAGTGCAGCGACAGGGTCCTACGAGCAGTACTTC.

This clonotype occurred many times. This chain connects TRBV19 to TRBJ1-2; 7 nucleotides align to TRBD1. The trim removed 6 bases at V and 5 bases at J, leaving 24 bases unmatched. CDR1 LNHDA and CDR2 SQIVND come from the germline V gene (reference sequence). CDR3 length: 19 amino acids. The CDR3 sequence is CASRQGTAMYNFRDYGYTF. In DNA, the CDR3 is TGTGCCAGTAGACAGGGGACAGCAATGTATAACTTCAGAGATTATGGCTACACCTTC.

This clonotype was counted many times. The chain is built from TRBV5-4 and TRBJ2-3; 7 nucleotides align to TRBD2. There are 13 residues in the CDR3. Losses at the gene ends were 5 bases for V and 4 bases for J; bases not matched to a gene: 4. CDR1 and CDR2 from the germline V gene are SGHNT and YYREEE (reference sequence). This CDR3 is CASRPLAADTQYF. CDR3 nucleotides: TGTGCCAGCAGGCCCCTAGCGGCAGATACGCAGTATTTT.

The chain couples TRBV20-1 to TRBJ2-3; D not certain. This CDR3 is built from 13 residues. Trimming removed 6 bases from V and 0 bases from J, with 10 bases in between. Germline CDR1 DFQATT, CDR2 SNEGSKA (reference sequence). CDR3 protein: CSAFKGSTDTQYF. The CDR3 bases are TGCAGTGCGTTTAAAGGGAGCACAGATACGCAGTATTTT.

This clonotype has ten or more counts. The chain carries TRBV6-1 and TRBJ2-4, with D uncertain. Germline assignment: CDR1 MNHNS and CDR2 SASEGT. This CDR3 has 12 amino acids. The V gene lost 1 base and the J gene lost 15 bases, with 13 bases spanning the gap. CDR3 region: CASSEDSPALYF. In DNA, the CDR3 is TGTGCCAGCAGTGAAGACAGCCCTGCGCTGTACTTC.

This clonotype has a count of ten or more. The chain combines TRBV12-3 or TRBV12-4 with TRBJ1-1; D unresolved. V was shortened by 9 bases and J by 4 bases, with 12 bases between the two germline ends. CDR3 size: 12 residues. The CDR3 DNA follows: TGTGCCAGTGGACCCTGGGGCACTGAAGCTTTCTTT. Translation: CASGPWGTEAFF.

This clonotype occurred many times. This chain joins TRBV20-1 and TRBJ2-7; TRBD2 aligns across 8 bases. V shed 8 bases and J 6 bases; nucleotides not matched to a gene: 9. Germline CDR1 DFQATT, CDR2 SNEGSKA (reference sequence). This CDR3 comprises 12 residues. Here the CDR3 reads CSLGLAHGEQYF. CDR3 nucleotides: TGCAGTCTCGGACTAGCCCACGGCGAGCAGTACTTC.

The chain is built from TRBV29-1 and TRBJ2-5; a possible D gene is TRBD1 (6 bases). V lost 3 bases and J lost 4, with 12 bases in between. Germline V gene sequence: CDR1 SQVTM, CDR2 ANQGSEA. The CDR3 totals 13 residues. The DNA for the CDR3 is TGCAGCGTTGAGATTACAGGGCCAGAGACCCAGTACTTC. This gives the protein CSVEITGPETQYF. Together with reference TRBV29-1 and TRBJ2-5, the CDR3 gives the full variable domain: SAVISQKPSRDICQRGTSLTIQCQVDSQVTMMFWYRQQPGQSLTLIATANQGSEATYESGFVIDKFPISRPNLTFSTLTVSNMSPEDSSIYLCSVEITGPETQYFGPGTRLLVL.